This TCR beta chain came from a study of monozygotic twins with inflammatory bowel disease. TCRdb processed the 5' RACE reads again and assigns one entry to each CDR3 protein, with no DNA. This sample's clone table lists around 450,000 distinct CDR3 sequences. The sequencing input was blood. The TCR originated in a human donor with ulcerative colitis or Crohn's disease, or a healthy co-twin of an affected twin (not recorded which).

CDR3 amino acids: CSVESQTSSYNEQFF. This rearrangement joins TRBV29-1 to TRBJ2-1. From germline, CDR1 is SQVTM and CDR2 ANQGSEA. The CDR3 runs to 15 residues.